This TCR beta chain appears in the sequencing data of a study of immune evolution from preneoplasia to lung adenocarcinoma. Study-level results: Top clone frequencies peaked in normal lung, apparently declining through invasive adenocarcinoma.

Points on this clone: Its target is unknown.

TCRdb's copy holds only in-frame clones and misses some; the assay was immunoSEQ multiplex PCR. The data show 5,800 or so clones, about 81% seen once. Germline lookup yields CDR1 MNHEY and CDR2 SVGAGI. The CDR3 runs to 15 residues. V lost 1 base and J 3 bases, leaving 12 bases between the germline ends. Sequenced sample: FFPE normal lung tissue adjacent to the tumor. The TCR was taken from a person between 50 and 70 years old with lung adenocarcinoma. V and J are TRBV6-5 and TRBJ1-1, with TRBD1 as a possible D gene (6 bases). CDR3 residues: CASSYLDSGDTEAFF. The CDR3 nucleotides read TGTGCCAGCAGTTACTTGGACAGTGGGGACACTGAAGCTTTCTTT.